The rows below give T cell receptor beta chains drawn from one sample of a study of Tregs in tolerant kidney transplant recipients. Libraries were prepared by immunoSEQ multiplex PCR; TCRdb keeps only in-frame clonotypes and omits some of them. This sample has some 8,700 clones, with more than 40% found just once. The antigens for these receptors are not known. Sequences were obtained from CD4+ T cells from blood cultured with allogeneic cells. These receptors were obtained from a human donor in good health. The CDR3 runs from the conserved cysteine through the conserved F or W. D genes are given only for firm matches. Only some rows state a clone size, as once, few, many or a class for expanded clones.

TRBV11-3	many	TRBD2	TRBJ2-5	TGTGCCAGCAGCTTCAGCGGGAAAGAGACCCAGTACTTC	CASSFSGKETQYF
TRBV7-2	few	-	TRBJ1-3	TGTGCCAGCAGCGTCCTATTAGGGGTGCAGCGAAACACCATATATTTT	CASSVLLGVQRNTIYF
TRBV6-6	-	-	TRBJ1-1	TGTGCCAGCAGTTACAGGGCTGAAGCTTTCTTT	CASSYRAEAFF
TRBV6-6	-	-	TRBJ2-6	TGTGCCAGCACCCCTGGCAGCTCTGGGGCCAACGTCCTGACTTTC	CASTPGSSGANVLTF
TRBV7-9	-	TRBD1	TRBJ1-5	TGTGCCAGCAGCAAACAGGGGGTTCAGCCCCAGCATTTT	CASSKQGVQPQHF
TRBV7-8	few	TRBD1	TRBJ2-2	TGTGCCAGCAGTCAACCGGGACAGGGGAACACCGGGGAGCTGTTTTTT	CASSQPGQGNTGELFF
TRBV7-9	few	-	TRBJ2-5	TGTGCCAGCAGCTACCCGACAGGTTCTCCCCCCGGGACCCAGTACTTC	CASSYPTGSPPGTQYF
TRBV14	-	-	TRBJ2-3	TGTGCCAGCAGCCAGTATTCGGGGGGCACAGATACGCAGTATTTT	CASSQYSGGTDTQYF
TRBV29-1	-	-	TRBJ2-2	TGCAGCGCCCCATACGACACCGGGGAGCTGTTTTTT	CSAPYDTGELFF
TRBV27	-	-	TRBJ2-3	TGTGCCAGCAGTAAACGCGGGGGCCTCTACACAGATACGCAGTATTTT	CASSKRGGLYTDTQYF
TRBV29-1	large	TRBD1	TRBJ2-5	TGCAGCGTTGCCCACCCCAGGACAGGGGAGACCCAGTACTTC	CSVAHPRTGETQYF
TRBV6-6	few	-	TRBJ1-5	TGTGCCAGCAGCCGAGGGAAGGAGCCCCAGCATTTT	CASSRGKEPQHF
TRBV5-1	once	TRBD1	TRBJ2-5	TGCGCCAGCAGCTCGACAGGGGGCAGAGAGACCCAGTACTTC	CASSSTGGRETQYF
TRBV11-3	few	TRBD1	TRBJ1-3	TGTGCCAGCTGCCGACGAGGGACAGTTTTCCTCTTCTCTGGAAACACCATATATTTT	CASCRRGTVFLFSGNTIYF
TRBV6-5	few	TRBD2	TRBJ2-7	TGTGCCAGCCGAGGACTAGCGTACGAGCAGTACTTC	CASRGLAYEQYF
TRBV30	-	-	TRBJ2-5	TGTGCCTGGAACCGGGGAGGCCAAGAGACCCAGTACTTC	CAWNRGGQETQYF
TRBV11-3	-	-	TRBJ2-4	TGTGCCAGCAAGCCCGGGTCCAAAAACATTCAGTACTTC	CASKPGSKNIQYF
TRBV9	few	-	TRBJ2-3	TGTGCCAGCAGTTCCGGGAGCTCTAAAAGCACAGATACGCAGTATTTT	CASSSGSSKSTDTQYF
TRBV2	few	TRBD1	TRBJ1-3	TGTGCCAGCAACCGAGAGGGCAGGGGGGTCATATATTTT	CASNREGRGVIYF
TRBV18	-	-	TRBJ2-1	TGTGCCAGCAAGGGTTTTGCCTACAATGAGCAGTTCTTC	CASKGFAYNEQFF
TRBV7-9	once	-	TRBJ1-6	TGTGCCAGCAGCTTAAACGGGGTTTCACCCCTCCACTTT	CASSLNGVSPLHF
TRBV6-5	-	-	TRBJ1-5	TGTGCCAGCAGTGTGTTTGGTAGCAATCAGCCCCAGCATTTT	CASSVFGSNQPQHF
TRBV25-1	-	-	TRBJ2-5	TGTGCCAGCAGTTGGGGTGGGGAAGAGACCCAGTACTTC	CASSWGGEETQYF
TRBV4-1	-	-	TRBJ2-2	TGCGCCAGCTCGCCGCTTGATAACACCGGGGAGCTGTTTTTT	CASSPLDNTGELFF
TRBV5-1	-	-	TRBJ1-2	TGCGCCAGCAGCCTGGAGGCGGGGGGCCTTGGATATGGCTACACCTTC	CASSLEAGGLGYGYTF
TRBV2	-	-	TRBJ1-5	TGTGCCAGCAGTGGGCGGGCGGGCAATCAGCCCCAGCATTTT	CASSGRAGNQPQHF
TRBV2	medium-sized	TRBD1	TRBJ2-7	TGTGCCAGCACCTGGGACAGAAGAGGGTCGGGGCAGTACTTC	CASTWDRRGSGQYF
TRBV6-1	few	TRBD2	TRBJ2-3	TGTGCCGCCCGCCAGCGGGGGGGCCGAGATACGCAGTATTTT	CAARQRGGRDTQYF